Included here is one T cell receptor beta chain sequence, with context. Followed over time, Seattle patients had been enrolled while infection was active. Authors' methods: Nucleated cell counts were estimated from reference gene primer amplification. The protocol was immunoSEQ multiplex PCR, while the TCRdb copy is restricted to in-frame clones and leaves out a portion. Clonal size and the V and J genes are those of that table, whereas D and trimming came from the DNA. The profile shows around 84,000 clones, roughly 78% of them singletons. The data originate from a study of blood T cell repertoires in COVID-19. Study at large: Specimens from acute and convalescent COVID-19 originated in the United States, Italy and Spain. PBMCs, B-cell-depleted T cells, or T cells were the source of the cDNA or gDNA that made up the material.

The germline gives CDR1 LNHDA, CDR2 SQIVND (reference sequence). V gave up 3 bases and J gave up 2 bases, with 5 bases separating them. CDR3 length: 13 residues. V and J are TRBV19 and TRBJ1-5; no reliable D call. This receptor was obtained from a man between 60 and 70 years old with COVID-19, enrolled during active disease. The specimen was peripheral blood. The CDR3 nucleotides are TGTGCCAGTAGTATTGGGCGCAATCAGCCCCAGCATTTT. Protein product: CASSIGRNQPQHF.